This entry concerns a single T cell receptor (beta chain). Mismatch with germline at one junction end may stem from a read error. The sort gate was single viable CD3+CD4+CD8-CD45RO+ cells for memory CD4+ T cells. Profiling relied on immunoSEQ multiplex PCR, and the TCRdb table lists in-frame clones only, not all of them. Of about 61,000 clones in the sample, over 60% were seen once. This sample was included in a study of memory CD4+ T cells and cytomegalovirus serostatus. The sample was memory CD4+ T cells from blood. The sequence derives from an adult in good health and CMV-seronegative. Some clones in this sample may be carry-over from other donors' samples.

The CDR3 DNA is TGCGCCAGCAGCTTACAGGGCGGGGGGGATTCTCCCCTCCACTTT. Translation gives CASSLQGGGDSPLHF. The V gene is TRBV5-1, the J gene TRBJ1-6; a weak D match, TRBD1 (6 bases). This CDR3 has 15 residues. Germline values: CDR1 SGHRS, CDR2 YFSETQ.